This TCR beta chain was identified in a study of post-analysis software for immune sequencing data. On the study more broadly: Disease courses included relapsing-remitting, secondary progressive and progressive-relapsing multiple sclerosis. Study-wide findings and caveats: F-measure co-clustering was strong for batch-matched samples. Relative to controls, patients had several TRBV segments at higher frequency, with TRBV5-6, TRBV5-1 and TRBV20-1 among these.

V lost 5 bases, J lost 10 bases, and 12 bases lay in between. CDR1 SQVTM and CDR2 ANQGSEA come from the germline V gene. The CDR3 consists of 11 residues. Notes on this clonotype: Its specificity is not known.

Unique molecular identifiers were present in the TCR beta cDNA libraries. One entry per CDR3 protein results from TCRdb running MiXCR on the PCR reads. The sample has 600,000 to 750,000 distinct CDR3 sequences, approximately 59% seen once. The TCR sequence derives from a girl aged 2-10 years with multiple sclerosis. The specimen was blood. The V and J genes are TRBV29-1 and TRBJ2-1, with a weak D call TRBD2 (5 bases). CDR3 in DNA: TGCAGCGTTAGGACTGGCGGGGAGCAGTTCTTC. Translation gives CSVRTGGEQFF.